Below, 3 T cell receptor beta chains from the same sample are listed, as sequenced in a study of T cell repertoires in cytomegalovirus infection. One entry per CDR3 protein results from TCRdb running MiXCR on the reads. The sample includes 150,000 to 200,000 distinct CDR3 sequences, roughly 14% of them seen just once. Input material: PBMCs. The receptor set was obtained from a human donor in good health (CMV status not recorded). Some clones in this sample may be carry-over from other donors' samples.

The rearrangement joins TRBV28 to TRBJ2-7; weak D call: TRBD1 (5 bases). CDR1 and CDR2 from the germline V gene are MDHEN and SYDVKM. The CDR3 has 15 residues. Trimming left V 2 bases short and J 3 bases short, with 14 bases between. This CDR3 reads CASSLMGQGSYEQYF. The DNA of the CDR3 is TGTGCCAGCAGTTTAATGGGTCAGGGCAGCTACGAGCAGTACTTC.

This clonotype was found a few times. V usage is TRBV7-9 and J usage is TRBJ1-1; TRBD1 is a possible D gene (5 bases). CDR1 and CDR2 from the germline V gene are SEHNR and FQNEAQ (reference sequence). Trimming pared 5 bases from V and 1 base from J, leaving 17 bases between. CDR3 size: 16 residues. The CDR3 region is CASSGAAVGGNTEAFF. The CDR3, as DNA: TGTGCCAGCAGCGGAGCGGCGGTGGGGGGGAACACTGAAGCTTTCTTT.

The rearrangement links TRBV29-1 to TRBJ2-3; 8 positions agree with TRBD2. CDR3 length: 13 amino acids. Germline V gives CDR1 SQVTM, CDR2 ANQGSEA. The trim removed 2 bases at V and 3 bases at J, leaving 1 base unmatched. The DNA of the CDR3 is TGCAGCGTTGAACGGGGGGGTACAGATACGCAGTATTTT. Translation: CSVERGGTDTQYF.